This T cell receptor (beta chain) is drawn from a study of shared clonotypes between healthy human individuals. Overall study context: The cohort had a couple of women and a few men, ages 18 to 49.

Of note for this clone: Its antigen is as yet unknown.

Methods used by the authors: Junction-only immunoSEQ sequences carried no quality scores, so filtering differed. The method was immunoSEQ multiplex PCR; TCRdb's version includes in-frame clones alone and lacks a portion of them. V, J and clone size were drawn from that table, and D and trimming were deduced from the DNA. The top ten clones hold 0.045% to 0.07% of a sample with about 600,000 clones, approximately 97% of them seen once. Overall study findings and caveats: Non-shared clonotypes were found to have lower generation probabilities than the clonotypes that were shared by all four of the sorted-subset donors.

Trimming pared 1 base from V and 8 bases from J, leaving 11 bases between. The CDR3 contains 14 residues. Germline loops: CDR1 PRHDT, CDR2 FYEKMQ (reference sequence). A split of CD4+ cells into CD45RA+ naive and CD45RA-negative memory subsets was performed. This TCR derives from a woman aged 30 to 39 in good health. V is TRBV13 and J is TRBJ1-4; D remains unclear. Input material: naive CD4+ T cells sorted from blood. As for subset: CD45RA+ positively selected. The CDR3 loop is CASSLVGFGEKLFF. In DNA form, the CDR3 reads TGTGCCAGCAGCTTAGTCGGGTTCGGAGAAAAACTGTTTTTT.